The 16 T cell receptor beta chains in this list originate from one sample, sequenced in a study of cytomegalovirus exposure and HLA in healthy donors. TCRdb's table, derived via immunoSEQ multiplex PCR, lists solely in-frame clones and lacks some. The sample consists of some 120,000 clones, roughly 93% of them appearing once. Sequencing was performed on PBMCs. The receptors shown here come from a young woman in good health and CMV-seronegative.

The V call is TRBV29-1, the J call TRBJ1-1, with a weak D call TRBD1 (6 bases). In germline, CDR1 is SQVTM, CDR2 ANQGSEA. Trimming removed 3 bases at V and 1 base at J, with 12 bases between. This CDR3 region has 14 residues. The CDR3 DNA reads as TGCAGCGTTGACCCGGGGGGGGCGAACACTGAAGCTTTCTTT. It encodes CSVDPGGANTEAFF.

The CDR3 is CASSQGQPNTEAFF. CDR3 sequence (DNA): TGCGCCAGCAGCCAAGGACAGCCGAACACTGAAGCTTTCTTT. V and J are TRBV4-1 and TRBJ1-1; TRBD1 is a possible D gene (5 bases). The V end lost 1 base, the J end lost 1 base, and 7 bases lay between the germline ends. From germline, CDR1 is MGHRA and CDR2 YSYEKL. This CDR3 has 14 residues.

V and J are TRBV18 and TRBJ1-1, with 7 bases lining up with TRBD1. The CDR3 has 14 amino acids. Germline V lookup: CDR1 KGHSH, CDR2 LQKENI. J was trimmed by 5 bases and V by 2 bases; bases with no gene match: 5. For the CDR3, the DNA is TGTGCCAGCTCACCAGGACAGGTGTTTACTGAAGCTTTCTTT. It yields the protein CASSPGQVFTEAFF.

The V call is TRBV27, the J call TRBJ2-7; 10 bases are shared with TRBD2. The germline gives CDR1 MNHEY, CDR2 SMNVEV (reference sequence). The CDR3 contains 16 residues. The junction had 3 bases not matched to a gene; V was cut back by 1 base and J by 0 bases. The CDR3 DNA reads as TGTGCCAGCAGTTTATTAGCGGGAGGTGTCTCCTACGAGCAGTACTTC. Encoded protein: CASSLLAGGVSYEQYF.

V and J are TRBV4-1 and TRBJ1-2; possibly TRBD1 for D (6 bases). This CDR3 contains 13 residues. Between the trimmed V and J ends, which lost 2 bases and 9 bases, there was a span of 13 bases. CDR1 MGHRA and CDR2 YSYEKL come from the germline V gene. For the CDR3, the DNA is TGCGCCAGCAGCCAACTAACAGGGTCTAGCTACACCTTC. This translates into CASSQLTGSSYTF.

The chain combines TRBV6-5 with TRBJ2-3; 7 bases are a match to TRBD1. The V and J ends lost 6 bases and 4 bases, in that order; junction bases with no gene match: 7. CDR1 and CDR2 (germline): MNHEY, SVGAGI. The CDR3 extends over 14 amino acids. The CDR3 region is CASRRIGGADTQYF. The CDR3 bases are TGTGCCAGCAGGCGCATAGGGGGCGCAGATACGCAGTATTTT.

The chain employs TRBV10-1 and TRBJ1-4; 8 bases align to TRBD1. Germline CDR1 WNHNN, CDR2 SYGVQD (reference sequence). CDR3 length equals 16 residues. Losses at the gene ends were 4 bases for V and 8 bases for J; bases not matched to a gene: 12. In DNA, the CDR3 is TGCGCCAGCAGTGGGATTACAGACAGGGGTCGGGAAAAACTGTTTTTT. Translated, it gives CASSGITDRGREKLFF.

The chain couples TRBV5-1 to TRBJ2-7, with 8 bases identical to TRBD1. This CDR3 is built from 12 residues. Germline loops: CDR1 SGHRS, CDR2 YFSETQ. J gave up 7 bases and V 9 bases, and 9 bases lay outside the gene matches. CDR3 loop: CATRQGLGEQYF. CDR3 DNA: TGCGCCACTCGACAGGGGTTAGGGGAGCAGTACTTC.

The chain has TRBV29-1 and TRBJ2-3; TRBD1 matches 7 bases. The junction had 7 bases not matched to a gene; V was cut back by 5 bases and J by 2 bases. CDR3 length: 14 amino acids. Germline CDR1 SQVTM, CDR2 ANQGSEA. The CDR3 is CSVKGTENTDTQYF. CDR3 in DNA: TGCAGCGTTAAAGGGACAGAAAACACAGATACGCAGTATTTT.

The count of this clone is one. The gene calls are TRBV6-5 and TRBJ2-1; TRBD1 agrees at 8 bases. CDR1 and CDR2 from the germline V gene are MNHEY and SVGAGI. Unmatched junction bases numbered 3, after V lost 5 bases and J lost 0 bases. There are 15 residues in the CDR3. The CDR3 sequence: CASSPQGGSYNEQFF. For the CDR3, the DNA is TGTGCCAGCAGTCCACAGGGGGGCTCCTACAATGAGCAGTTCTTC.

The V gene is TRBV7-2, the J gene TRBJ2-1, with a possible D match to TRBD1 (5 bases). The V gene's germline CDR1 is SGHTA and CDR2 FQGNSA. The CDR3 is 16 amino acids. With 0 bases removed from V and 10 bases from J, the gap between germline ends came to 19 bases. The CDR3 nucleotides read TGTGCCAGCAGCTTAGCCGGAGTAAGGGGCCAGAGGGAGCAGTTCTTC. Amino acids: CASSLAGVRGQREQFF.

CDR3 DNA sequence: TGCGCCAGCAGCTTCGGGACAGGGGGCGAGCAGTACTTC. Translated: CASSFGTGGEQYF. This sequence joins TRBV5-1 and TRBJ2-7, with 11 bases lining up with TRBD1. The V gene end was trimmed by 2 bases and the J gene end by 6 bases; junction bases not matched to a gene: 1. Per the germline V gene, CDR1 is SGHRS and CDR2 is YFSETQ. CDR3 size: 13 residues.

This chain connects TRBV6-5 to TRBJ2-3, with D hard to call. Germline lookup yields CDR1 MNHEY and CDR2 SVGAGI. This CDR3 comprises 15 residues. V was shortened by 3 bases and J by 2 bases, with 12 bases between the two germline ends. The CDR3 protein is CASSYNPHHTDTQYF. CDR3 nucleotides: TGTGCCAGCAGTTATAACCCACACCACACAGATACGCAGTATTTT.

CDR3 region: CASNKEGAGNTEAFF. The CDR3 DNA sequence: TGTGCCAGCAACAAAGAGGGAGCAGGGAACACTGAAGCTTTCTTT. This chain uses TRBV27 with TRBJ1-1; D unresolved. The CDR3 has 15 residues. Trimming pared 7 bases from V and 1 base from J, leaving 16 bases between. Per the germline V gene, CDR1 is MNHEY and CDR2 is SMNVEV (reference sequence).

This clone showed up just once. This chain's CDR3 is CSVRTDSSYEQYF. DNA of the CDR3: TGCAGCGTTAGGACAGACAGCTCCTACGAGCAGTACTTC. The chain carries TRBV29-1 and TRBJ2-7; TRBD1 is a possible D gene (6 bases). With 5 bases removed from V and 0 bases from J, the gap between germline ends came to 11 bases. The CDR3 covers 13 residues. Germline CDR1 reads SQVTM; CDR2 reads ANQGSEA.

V gene TRBV6-5 combines with J gene TRBJ2-6, with 8 bases that match TRBD1. Germline V gene sequence: CDR1 MNHEY, CDR2 SVGAGI. CDR3 length equals 15 residues. Trimming cost V 6 bases and J 2 bases; bases outside gene matches: 3. The CDR3 here is CASSRQGTGANVLTF. CDR3 in DNA: TGTGCCAGCAGCCGACAGGGGACTGGGGCCAACGTCCTGACTTTC.